Here is one T cell receptor (beta chain) with its context. Its antigen is not known. TCRdb re-called the 5' RACE reads through MiXCR, storing one row per CDR3 protein. This table has about 350,000 distinct CDR3 sequences, roughly 8.6% appearing once. The data originate from a study of T cells after yellow fever vaccination. Study results and limitations: A large majority of primary-vaccination clones showed up again after the booster (roughly 95% CD4, roughly 88% CD8).

The germline CDR1 and CDR2 sequences are KGHDR and SFDVKD. V dropped 4 bases and J dropped 10; count of bases not matched to a gene: 20. The CDR3 loop spans 17 amino acids. The sample consisted of PBMCs, taken roughly 45 days after the first yellow fever vaccination. This clonotype was sampled from a young man who received the YFV17D yellow fever vaccine. V usage is TRBV24-1 and J usage is TRBJ1-2; 7 bases map to TRBD1. CDR3 nucleotides: TGTGCCACCAGTGACGGCTGGAGAGGGGGCCCTTCTCGCGACTACACCTTC. This sequence encodes CATSDGWRGGPSRDYTF.